This TCR beta chain derives from a study of control samples from healthy donors and cancer patients. Germline assignment: CDR1 SEHNR and CDR2 FQNEAQ (reference sequence). With 5 bases removed from V and 5 bases from J, the gap between germline ends came to 18 bases. This CDR3 is built from 15 residues. Produced via immunoSEQ multiplex PCR; TCRdb's table is partial and in-frame only. The sample lists around 180,000 clones, more than 85% occurring once. V usage is TRBV7-9 and J usage is TRBJ2-5, with TRBD2 as a possible D gene (5 bases). This sequence originates from a woman aged 40 to 50 in good health. Input material: blood. The CDR3 reads CASSRGSAPIETQYF. The DNA of the CDR3 is TGTGCCAGCAGCCGCGGGTCAGCCCCGATCGAGACCCAGTACTTC.